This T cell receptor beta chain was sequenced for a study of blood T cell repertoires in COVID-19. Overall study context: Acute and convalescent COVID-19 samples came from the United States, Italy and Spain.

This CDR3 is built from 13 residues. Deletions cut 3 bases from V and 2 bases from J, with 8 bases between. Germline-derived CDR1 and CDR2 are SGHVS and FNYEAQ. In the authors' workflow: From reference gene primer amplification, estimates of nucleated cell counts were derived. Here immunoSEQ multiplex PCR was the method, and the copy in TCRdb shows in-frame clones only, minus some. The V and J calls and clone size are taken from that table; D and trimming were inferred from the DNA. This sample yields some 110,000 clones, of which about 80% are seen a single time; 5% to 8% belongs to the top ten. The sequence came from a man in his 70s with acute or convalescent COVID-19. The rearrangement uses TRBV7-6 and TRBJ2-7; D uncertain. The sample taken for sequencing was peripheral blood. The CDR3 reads CASSFGQAYEQYF. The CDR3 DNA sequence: TGTGCCAGCAGCTTTGGGCAAGCCTACGAGCAGTACTTC.